This T cell receptor beta chain was sequenced for a study of T cells in Graves' hyperthyroidism and ophthalmopathy. Aged 18 to 65, the patients had hyperthyroidism that was newly diagnosed and had lasted under 2 months. Used for diagnoses were clinical symptoms, serum thyroxine and TRAb, thyroid ultrasound and orbital computed tomography. RNA transcripts yielded amplified TCR beta CDR3 regions. Initially, a first-round RT-PCR of the TCR CDR3 employed the HTBI primer set. TCRdb itself ran the multiplex PCR reads through MiXCR, one entry per CDR3 protein. This table holds 45,000 to 55,000 distinct CDR3 sequences, 45% to 65% found once. V shed 1 base and J shed 2 bases, with 8 bases lying between them. CDR1 is DFQATT, CDR2 SNEGSKA, per germline (reference sequence). The CDR3 contains 14 residues. Findings and caveats of the study: Most thyroid clonotypes expanded above 0.001 were also detected in blood. Progression to ophthalmopathy was predicted a median of roughly 6.6 months early.

This clonotype was recorded only once. Its matching antigen is unknown. The source is a man aged 18 to 30 with Graves' hyperthyroidism. The sample consisted of peripheral blood or thyroid tissue (not recorded which). The rearrangement uses TRBV20-1 and TRBJ2-2; D not certain. CDR3 sequence reads: CSARGAVNTGELFF. The CDR3 bases are TGCAGTGCTAGAGGCGCGGTAAACACCGGGGAGCTGTTTTTT.